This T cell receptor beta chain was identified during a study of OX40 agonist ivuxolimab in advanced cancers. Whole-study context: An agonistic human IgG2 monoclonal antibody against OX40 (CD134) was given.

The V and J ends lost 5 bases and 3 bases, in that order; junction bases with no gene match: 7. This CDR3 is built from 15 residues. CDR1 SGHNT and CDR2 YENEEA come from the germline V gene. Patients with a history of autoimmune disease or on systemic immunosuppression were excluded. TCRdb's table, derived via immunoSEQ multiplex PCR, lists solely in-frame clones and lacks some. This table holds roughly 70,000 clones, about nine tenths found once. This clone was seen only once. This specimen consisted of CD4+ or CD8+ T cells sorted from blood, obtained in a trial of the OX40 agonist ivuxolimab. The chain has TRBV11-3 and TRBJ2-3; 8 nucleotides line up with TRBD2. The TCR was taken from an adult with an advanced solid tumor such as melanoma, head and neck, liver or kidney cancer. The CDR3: CASSDAGLDTDTQYF. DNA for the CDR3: TGTGCCAGCAGCGACGCGGGACTAGATACAGATACGCAGTATTTT.